The clone carrying this TCR beta chain was seen only once. No antigen is known for it. Method: immunoSEQ multiplex PCR; TCRdb's copy keeps in-frame clones and lacks some. The table lists approximately 180,000 clones, around 90% of them singletons, with approximately 1.6% in the top ten. There are 13 residues in the CDR3. Between the trimmed V and J ends, which lost 6 bases and 4 bases, there was a span of 12 bases. Germline V gene data show CDR1 as MDHEN and CDR2 as SYDVKM. This entry comes from a study of T cell responses to AZD1222 COVID-19 vaccine. The study, taken as a whole, reports: It should be noted that donors were predominantly white British and more often female, and clonal diversity was possibly underestimated. Close to half of spike-specific TCRs reportedly recognize unmutated variant regions.

V is TRBV28 and J is TRBJ1-1; D may be TRBD1 (5 bases). Sequences were derived from peripheral blood, sampled on day 0 of AZD1222 vaccination. The TCR was taken from an adult in good health. CDR3 DNA sequence: TGTGCCAGCAGCCAGGCTGGGGGCACTGAAGCTTTCTTT. It translates to CASSQAGGTEAFF.